The 21 T cell receptor beta chains presented below share a single source sample, sequenced in a study of blood T cells in healthy people across ages. PCR was performed a second time for about 6 to 11 cycles using a sample-barcoded 5' primer and a J-beta primer mix. A single record per CDR3 protein comes from TCRdb applying MiXCR to the 5' RACE reads. This sample has more than 1.4 million distinct CDR3 sequences, with roughly 45% found just once. Source material: blood. The source of these receptors is a woman aged 18-35 years in good health.

V is TRBV11-2 and J is TRBJ2-3; 9 nucleotides line up with TRBD1. Germline values: CDR1 SGHAT, CDR2 FQNNGV. Unmatched junction bases numbered 10, after V lost 5 bases and J lost 4 bases. The CDR3 has 16 residues. Here the CDR3 reads CASSNARDRDSDTQYF. The DNA of the CDR3 is TGTGCCAGCAGCAATGCCCGGGACAGGGATTCAGATACGCAGTATTTT. Drawing the rest from reference TRBV11-2 and TRBJ2-3, the complete variable domain is EAGVAQSPRYKIIEKRQSVAFWCNPISGHATLYWYQQILGQGPKLLIQFQNNGVVDDSQLPKDRFSAERLKGVDSTLKIQPAKLEDSAVYLCASSNARDRDSDTQYFGPGTRLTVL.

This chain connects TRBV20-1 to TRBJ2-1; 11 positions match TRBD2. This CDR3 region has 12 residues. Germline V gene lookup returns CDR1 DFQATT and CDR2 SNEGSKA (reference sequence). Trimming took 7 bases from V and 9 from J; bases not matched to a gene: 5. DNA of the CDR3: TGCAGTGAAACTAGCGGGAGAGGTGAGCAGTTCTTC. Encoded protein: CSETSGRGEQFF.

The chain couples TRBV4-1 to TRBJ1-4; 9 bases match TRBD1. CDR1 and CDR2 (germline): MGHRA, YSYEKL. The CDR3 covers 18 residues. J was trimmed by 4 bases and V by 3 bases; bases with no gene match: 12. The DNA of the CDR3 is TGCGCCAGCAGCCACCGACAGGGGGTCGCGTCGGGTAATGAAAAACTGTTTTTT. Translating it yields CASSHRQGVASGNEKLFF.

The rearrangement joins TRBV6-5 to TRBJ2-5; no firm D call. The CDR3 covers 15 residues. The germline V and J ends were trimmed by 2 bases and 11 bases, with 21 bases remaining between them. Per the germline V gene, CDR1 is MNHEY and CDR2 is SVGAGI. CDR3: CASSYVTDGDYEQYF. The CDR3 DNA reads as TGTGCCAGCAGTTACGTGACGGATGGGGATTATGAGCAGTACTTC.

The chain joins TRBV6-2 or TRBV6-3 to TRBJ2-5; 9 bases agree with TRBD2. This CDR3 has 21 residues. The V gene end was trimmed by 2 bases and the J gene end by 1 base; junction bases not matched to a gene: 20. The germline CDR1 and CDR2 sequences are MNHEY and SVGEGT. Written as DNA, the CDR3 is TGTGCCAGCAGTTACGGGGGTGTCGGTAGCGGGGGCCCTTTTACCCAAGAGACCCAGTACTTC. It yields the protein CASSYGGVGSGGPFTQETQYF.

The J gene is TRBJ1-1, the V gene TRBV5-5; D remains ambiguous. Germline CDR1 and CDR2: SGHKS and YYEKEE (reference sequence). The CDR3 contains 15 residues. The V end lost 4 bases, the J end lost 1 base, and 14 bases lay between the germline ends. The chain's CDR3 is CASSGADVTNTEAFF. CDR3 DNA: TGTGCCAGCAGCGGAGCAGACGTTACGAACACTGAAGCTTTCTTT. Based on the CDR3 plus reference TRBV5-5 and TRBJ1-1, the full variable domain is DAGVTQSPTHLIKTRGQQVTLRCSPISGHKSVSWYQQVLGQGPQFIFQYYEKEERGRGNFPDRFSARQFPNYSSELNVNALLLGDSALYLCASSGADVTNTEAFFGQGTRLTVV.

This clonotype was detected only a few times. This chain joins TRBV20-1 and TRBJ2-3, with D uncertain. Germline V gene lookup returns CDR1 DFQATT and CDR2 SNEGSKA (reference sequence). This CDR3 contains 16 residues. The germline V and J ends were trimmed by 5 bases and 6 bases, with 24 bases remaining between them. The CDR3: CSAPRAGPESLDTQYF. In DNA, the CDR3 is TGCAGTGCTCCCAGAGCTGGGCCCGAATCCCTGGATACGCAGTATTTT.

In this sample, this clonotype turned up a few times. The chain uses TRBV29-1 and TRBJ2-3; 9 bases are a match to TRBD1. CDR3 length: 12 amino acids. Germline trimming cut 6 bases from V and 12 bases from J; bases unmatched to any gene: 10. From germline, CDR1 is SQVTM and CDR2 ANQGSEA. CDR3 in DNA: TGCAGCGTACCGGGGACAGGGAGTTCCCAGTATTTT. Translated: CSVPGTGSSQYF.

Only a few counts were recorded for this clonotype. The J gene is TRBJ2-7, the V gene TRBV27; TRBD2 matches 14 bases. Trimming at V came to 6 bases and at J to 2 bases, leaving 12 bases not matched to a gene. The CDR3 consists of 18 residues. The V gene's germline CDR1 is MNHEY and CDR2 SMNVEV (reference sequence). CDR3 nucleotides: TGTGCCAGCAGCCCAAGGGGGACTAGCGGGGGACCCACCTACGAGCAGTACTTC. This codes for CASSPRGTSGGPTYEQYF.

This clonotype turned up a few times. The V and J genes are TRBV14 and TRBJ2-1; no firm D call. Per the germline V gene, CDR1 is SGHDN and CDR2 is FVKESK. CDR3 length: 15 residues. Trimming took off 4 bases at V and 4 bases at J, with 14 bases between the two ends. This CDR3 reads CASSRYGPRYNEQFF. The CDR3 coding sequence is TGTGCCAGCAGCCGCTACGGACCGCGGTACAATGAGCAGTTCTTC.

V is TRBV24-1 and J is TRBJ2-7; tentative D call: TRBD1 (6 bases). The CDR3 covers 16 residues. Per the germline V gene, CDR1 is KGHDR and CDR2 is SFDVKD. V lost 3 bases to trimming and J lost 3 bases, with 17 bases between them. The CDR3: CATSDPSSRGGYEQYF. Here the CDR3 DNA reads TGTGCCACCAGTGATCCATCCTCCCGAGGGGGCTACGAGCAGTACTTC.

As concerns this clonotype: A much larger clone sits a single nucleotide away, making a read error possible. The CDR3 region is CSADRGPCNEQFF. The CDR3, as DNA: TGCAGTGCCGATCGAGGGCCTTGCAATGAGCAGTTCTTC. V is TRBV20-1 and J is TRBJ2-1; tentatively, D is TRBD2 (5 bases). The germline gives CDR1 DFQATT, CDR2 SNEGSKA (reference sequence). Trimming took 6 bases from V and 6 from J, leaving 15 bases between them. The CDR3 has 13 amino acids.

This clonotype was counted a few times. The V gene is TRBV20-1, the J gene TRBJ2-5; D possibly corresponds to TRBD2 (7 bases). V gave up 3 bases and J gave up 4 bases, with 21 bases separating them. The germline CDR1 and CDR2 sequences are DFQATT and SNEGSKA (reference sequence). CDR3 length: 16 residues. The CDR3 sequence is CSASFGRGLQGETQYF. In DNA, the CDR3 is TGCAGTGCTAGTTTTGGGCGGGGGCTACAGGGAGAGACCCAGTACTTC.

This clonotype was seen a handful of times. The rearrangement uses TRBV10-3 and TRBJ2-1; 11 bases match TRBD2. V lost 11 bases and J lost 5; bases outside the gene matches: 8. Germline V gene sequence: CDR1 ENHRY, CDR2 SYGVKD. The CDR3 sequence is 14 residues long. CDR3 amino acids: CAVADSGGDNEQFF. The CDR3 nucleotides are TGTGCCGTCGCCGATAGCGGGGGGGACAATGAGCAGTTCTTC.

With regard to this clonotype: Relative to the germline gene, one junction end is altered; a read error may explain this. The chain uses TRBV10-3 and TRBJ2-7; D is possibly TRBD2 (5 bases). CDR1 and CDR2 (germline): ENHRY, SYGVKD. The length of the CDR3 is 13 residues. Written as DNA, the CDR3 is TGCGCCATCACCAACGGGATTATCAATGAGCAGTACTTC. Encoded protein: CAITNGIINEQYF.

This clonotype showed up just a few times. This chain uses TRBV12-3 or TRBV12-4 with TRBJ2-7, with 9 bases matching TRBD1. The V gene end was trimmed by 3 bases and the J gene end by 6 bases; junction bases not matched to a gene: 9. This CDR3 comprises 15 residues. CDR3 coding DNA: TGTGCCAGCAGTTTCCCCGGGACAGGGAGCCTCGAGCAGTACTTC. Translation gives CASSFPGTGSLEQYF.

The CDR3 here is CATSDRGAGYNEQFF. CDR3 coding DNA: TGTGCCACCAGTGACCGCGGGGCAGGCTACAATGAGCAGTTCTTC. V gene TRBV24-1 combines with J gene TRBJ2-1, with D possibly matching TRBD2 (6 bases). The CDR3 is made up of 15 amino acids. Looked up from germline, CDR1 is KGHDR and CDR2 is SFDVKD. The germline V and J ends were trimmed by 4 bases and 3 bases, with 12 bases remaining between them.

The rearrangement joins TRBV4-1 to TRBJ2-3, with D possibly TRBD1 on 6 matching bases. Trimming cost V 3 bases and J 2 bases, with 18 bases left between them. This CDR3 region has 17 residues. From germline, CDR1 is MGHRA and CDR2 YSYEKL. The DNA for the CDR3 is TGCGCCAGCAGCCAGGGGGCAGCGCGGGCTGTCACAGATACGCAGTATTTT. Translation: CASSQGAARAVTDTQYF.

The chain joins TRBV11-2 to TRBJ2-7, with 8 nucleotides matching TRBD2. V gave up 4 bases and J gave up 1 base; unmatched junction bases: 6. CDR1 is SGHAT and CDR2 is FQNNGV in the germline V gene. The CDR3 loop spans 15 amino acids. CDR3 loop: CASSSIAGRSYEQYF. CDR3 bases: TGTGCCAGCAGCTCCATAGCGGGGAGGTCCTACGAGCAGTACTTC. The entire variable domain, with the rest obtained from reference TRBV11-2 and TRBJ2-7, is as follows: EAGVAQSPRYKIIEKRQSVAFWCNPISGHATLYWYQQILGQGPKLLIQFQNNGVVDDSQLPKDRFSAERLKGVDSTLKIQPAKLEDSAVYLCASSSIAGRSYEQYFGPGTRLTVT.

This clonotype turned up a few times. The chain combines TRBV7-6 with TRBJ1-5; possible D gene TRBD1, 5 bases. The CDR3 has 18 amino acids. Germline CDR1 and CDR2: SGHVS and FNYEAQ. V lost 3 bases and J lost 2, with 20 bases in between. The CDR3 loop is CASSLELAGTGGNQPQHF. As DNA, the CDR3 is TGTGCCAGCAGCTTGGAACTTGCAGGGACGGGGGGCAATCAGCCCCAGCATTTT. Combining the CDR3 with reference TRBV7-6 and TRBJ1-5 gives the whole variable domain GAGVSQSPRYKVTKRGQDVALRCDPISGHVSLYWYRQALGQGPEFLTYFNYEAQQDKSGLPNDRFSAERPEGSISTLTIQRTEQRDSAMYRCASSLELAGTGGNQPQHFGDGTRLSIL.

In this sample, this clonotype turned up a few times. This chain joins TRBV3-1 and TRBJ1-2; no clear D. This CDR3 is 12 amino acids long. Trimming took 11 bases from V and 4 from J, leaving 14 bases between them. Germline CDR1 reads LGHDT; CDR2 reads YNNKEL (reference sequence). In nucleotides, the CDR3 is TGTGCCCGCAAGACGGCGATCTATGGCTACACCTTC. This gives the protein CARKTAIYGYTF.